This T cell receptor beta chain is drawn from a study of blood T cell repertoires in COVID-19. Participants were aged 18 to 89 years, lived in over 20 US areas, and enrolled virtually. Cohort 3 donors counted as recovered after two negative PCRs, clearance, or resolved symptoms. Germline CDR1 and CDR2: LNHNV and YYDKDF (reference sequence). There are 15 residues in the CDR3. V was cut by 5 bases and J by 5 bases, with 18 bases left in between. Here immunoSEQ multiplex PCR was the method, and the copy in TCRdb shows in-frame clones only, minus some. The profile covers roughly 200,000 clones, with roughly 83% appearing a single time and about 9.6% taken by the ten largest.

The chain uses TRBV15 and TRBJ1-2, with D uncertain. This receptor was taken from a woman in her 30s who had recovered from COVID-19. Sequenced sample: PBMCs or T cells enriched from blood (not recorded which). Here the CDR3 reads CATSYDPGRNYGYTF. CDR3 DNA sequence: TGTGCCACCAGCTACGATCCTGGGAGAAATTATGGCTACACCTTC. Based on the CDR3 plus reference TRBV15 and TRBJ1-2, the full variable domain is DAMVIQNPRYQVTQFGKPVTLSCSQTLNHNVMYWYQQKSSQAPKLLFHYYDKDFNNEADTPDNFQSRRPNTSFCFLDIRSPGLGDTAMYLCATSYDPGRNYGYTFGSGTRLTVV.